This TCR beta chain was recorded in a study of T cells in Graves' hyperthyroidism and ophthalmopathy. This clonotype was found many times. As yet, its antigen is unknown. The study included ophthalmopathy patients with Clinical Activity Score at least 3, NOSPECS grade at least 4 and duration under 3 months. Cells are PBMCs isolated from roughly 9.2 ml of fresh blood. RNA transcripts were the template for amplifying TCR beta CDR3 regions. HTBI primers drove first-round RT-PCR of the TCR CDR3. TCRdb processed the multiplex PCR reads anew with MiXCR; each CDR3 protein has one entry. The data contain under 250,000 distinct CDR3 sequences, over 20% of them singletons. The CDR3 has 14 amino acids. Germline CDR1 reads ENHRY; CDR2 reads SYGVKD. V was shortened by 0 bases and J by 2 bases, with 8 bases between the two germline ends. Study-level results: Most thyroid clonotypes that were expanded above 0.001 also turned up in blood.

The source of this sequence is a woman aged 40 to 50 with Graves' ophthalmopathy. The sample taken for sequencing was blood. The chain uses TRBV10-3 and TRBJ2-7; D might be TRBD1 (6 bases). Written as DNA, the CDR3 is TGTGCCATCAGTGAGTCTCGGGACACCTACGAGCAGTACTTC. Its translation: CAISESRDTYEQYF.